What follows are 9 T cell receptor beta chains derived from one specimen sequenced in a study of T-cell reconstitution after alpha-beta-depleted transplantation in children. As it was prepared, the TCRbeta library received unique molecular identifiers. MiXCR, run by TCRdb on the PCR reads, gives a single entry per CDR3 protein. Here the sample spans about 410,000 distinct CDR3 sequences, approximately 20% being singletons. Sequencing was performed on PBMCs from the stem cell graft donor, taken from the stem cell graft. These receptor sequences come from a human donor who donated a stem cell graft to a child with acute myeloid leukemia.

The gene calls are TRBV2 and TRBJ2-1; 7 nucleotides line up with TRBD1. V shed 4 bases and J 8 bases; nucleotides not matched to a gene: 8. The CDR3 consists of 14 residues. Germline V gene data show CDR1 as SNHLY and CDR2 as FYNNEI. The CDR3 is CASSVLAGGHEQFF. In nucleotides, the CDR3 is TGTGCCAGCAGTGTTCTAGCAGGGGGTCATGAGCAGTTCTTC.

The V gene is TRBV27, the J gene TRBJ2-1; D not certain. The CDR3 is 15 amino acids. V was pared by 9 bases and J by 4 bases, with 19 bases between. CDR1 is MNHEY and CDR2 is SMNVEV in the germline V gene (reference sequence). CDR3 amino acids: CASRTKAMGYNEQFF. CDR3 sequence (DNA): TGTGCCAGTCGAACTAAGGCAATGGGGTACAATGAGCAGTTCTTC.

CDR3 DNA sequence: TGCAGCGTTGAAGTGATTCGGGCTGAGCAGTTCTTC. Amino acids: CSVEVIRAEQFF. V gene TRBV29-1 combines with J gene TRBJ2-1; no definite D call. Trimming shortened V by 1 base and J by 9 bases, and 10 bases separated the two germline ends. CDR3 size: 12 residues. Germline values: CDR1 SQVTM, CDR2 ANQGSEA.

Only one count was recorded for this clonotype. V usage is TRBV7-9 and J usage is TRBJ2-7, with TRBD2 matching 9 bases. Germline values: CDR1 SEHNR, CDR2 FQNEAQ (reference sequence). V was clipped by 5 bases and J by 0 bases; unmatched bases: 8. The length of the CDR3 is 16 residues. The CDR3 region is CASSPPTSGTSYEQYF. In nucleotides, the CDR3 is TGTGCCAGCAGCCCACCGACTAGCGGTACCTCCTACGAGCAGTACTTC. The entire variable domain, with the rest obtained from reference TRBV7-9 and TRBJ2-7, is as follows: DTGVSQNPRHKITKRGQNVTFRCDPISEHNRLYWYRQTLGQGPEFLTYFQNEAQLEKSRLLSDRFSAERPKGSFSTLEIQRTEQGDSAMYLCASSPPTSGTSYEQYFGPGTRLTVT.

This clonotype was seen a few times. This chain connects TRBV14 to TRBJ2-7; 8 bases line up with TRBD1. The CDR3 spans 13 residues. The J segment lost 6 bases and the V segment lost 4 bases, leaving 5 bases of the junction unmatched. Germline V CDR1 and CDR2: SGHDN, FVKESK. CDR3 amino acids: CASSPAGGGEQYF. The CDR3 coding sequence is TGTGCCAGCAGCCCAGCAGGGGGCGGCGAGCAGTACTTC.

This clonotype was counted a few times. At one end, the junction sequence differs from germline, possibly due to a read error. The rearrangement uses TRBV7-7 and TRBJ2-5, with unresolved D. CDR3 length: 14 residues. Germline CDR1 SSHAT, CDR2 FNYEAQ (reference sequence). The DNA of the CDR3 is TGTGCTAGCAGCGCCCACTCTCTCGAGGAGACCCAGTACTTC. It specifies CASSAHSLEETQYF.

The V call is TRBV29-1, the J call TRBJ2-7; no clear D. V was clipped by 0 bases and J by 2 bases, with 8 bases between them. CDR3 length: 13 amino acids. Germline CDR1 and CDR2: SQVTM and ANQGSEA. DNA of the CDR3: TGCAGCGTTGAAGATGCCGGAACCTACGAGCAGTACTTC. Protein sequence: CSVEDAGTYEQYF.

This clonotype was seen many times. The CDR3 protein is CAISPSREAHNEQFF. The CDR3 region has the DNA TGTGCCATCAGCCCCTCGCGGGAGGCTCACAATGAGCAGTTCTTC. The chain links TRBV10-3 to TRBJ2-1; 8 positions agree with TRBD2. The V gene's germline CDR1 is ENHRY and CDR2 SYGVKD. This CDR3 comprises 15 residues. The trim removed 6 bases at V and 5 bases at J, leaving 9 bases unmatched.

This clonotype was recorded many times. V gene TRBV6-5 combines with J gene TRBJ2-3, with 10 bases fitting TRBD1. The CDR3 is 15 residues long. Germline V CDR1 and CDR2: MNHEY, SVGAGI. The V gene end was trimmed by 3 bases and the J gene end by 6 bases; junction bases not matched to a gene: 6. The CDR3 DNA is TGTGCCAGCAGTTATTCCGGGACAGGGGAGGATACGCAGTATTTT. Its translation: CASSYSGTGEDTQYF.